This passage covers 13 T cell receptor beta chains from one sample sequenced in a study of T cell changes during pregnancy in multiple sclerosis. Assay: immunoSEQ multiplex PCR; the TCRdb copy retains only in-frame clones and omits some. The sample lists 65,000 to 80,000 clones, 80% to 95% occurring once. Specimen: peripheral blood, collected in the first trimester of pregnancy. These receptors all come from a female donor with multiple sclerosis, enrolled in a pregnancy study.

V and J are TRBV6-4 and TRBJ2-3, with TRBD2 identical over 8 bases. V trimming: 5 bases; J trimming: 1 base; junction bases outside the gene matches: 2. The CDR3 is made up of 14 amino acids. Germline loops: CDR1 MRHNA, CDR2 SNTAGT. CDR3 loop: CASSLTSGTDTQYF. The CDR3 DNA follows: TGTGCCAGCAGTCTGACTAGCGGCACAGATACGCAGTATTTT.

The chain employs TRBV6-5 and TRBJ2-1; D perhaps matches TRBD2 (7 bases). The ends were cut back, 6 bases at V and 7 bases at J, with 16 bases in the middle. CDR3 size: 14 residues. The V gene's germline CDR1 is MNHEY and CDR2 SVGAGI. CDR3 in DNA: TGTGCCAGCAGAAACGGGGGGCTTGGTAATGAGCAGTTCTTC. It is translated as CASRNGGLGNEQFF.

CDR3 sequence reads: CAISELGRREGEAFF. For the CDR3, the DNA is TGTGCCATCAGTGAGCTTGGCAGGAGGGAGGGTGAAGCTTTCTTT. The rearrangement links TRBV10-3 to TRBJ1-1; D ambiguous. V was shortened by 2 bases and J by 7 bases, with 17 bases between the two germline ends. The CDR3 runs 15 residues. Germline V gene sequence: CDR1 ENHRY, CDR2 SYGVKD.

V is TRBV6-5 and J is TRBJ2-7; 7 bases map to TRBD2. Germline values: CDR1 MNHEY, CDR2 SVGAGI. The length of the CDR3 is 14 residues. The ends lost 2 bases at V and 2 bases at J; junction bases unmatched: 3. Here the CDR3 reads CASSYNGRPYEQYF. In nucleotides, the CDR3 is TGTGCCAGCAGTTACAACGGGAGGCCCTACGAGCAGTACTTC.

V gene TRBV19 combines with J gene TRBJ2-1; TRBD2 matches 8 bases. This CDR3 region has 14 residues. V lost 2 bases to trimming and J lost 8 bases; unmatched junction nucleotides: 5. Germline CDR1 LNHDA, CDR2 SQIVND (reference sequence). CDR3 protein: CASSILAGGDEQFF. Written as DNA, the CDR3 is TGTGCCAGTAGTATATTGGCGGGAGGCGATGAGCAGTTCTTC.

This clone has only a few counts. The chain couples TRBV18 to TRBJ1-4, with 7 bases fitting TRBD1. Germline trimming cut 3 bases from V and 0 bases from J; bases unmatched to any gene: 4. Germline loops: CDR1 KGHSH, CDR2 LQKENI. The length of the CDR3 is 16 residues. The CDR3 sequence is CASSPYRGATNEKLFF. The CDR3 DNA is TGTGCCAGCTCACCTTACAGGGGTGCAACTAATGAAAAACTGTTTTTT.

Notes on this clone: Other nucleotide sequences in the sample specify the same CDR3. The chain has TRBV30 and TRBJ2-5; 11 bases agree with TRBD1. V gave up 2 bases and J gave up 3 bases; unmatched junction bases: 5. Germline assignment: CDR1 GTSNPN and CDR2 SVGIG (reference sequence). The CDR3 is 15 residues long. The CDR3, as DNA: TGTGCCTGGAGTAGGGGGACAGGGGGGAAAGAGACCCAGTACTTC. This translates into CAWSRGTGGKETQYF. Filled out from reference TRBV30 and TRBJ2-5, the complete variable domain reads SQTIHQWPATLVQPVGSPLSLECTVEGTSNPNLYWYRQAAGRGLQLLFYSVGIGQISSEVPQNLSASRPQDRQFILSSKKLLLSDSGFYLCAWSRGTGGKETQYFGPGTRLLVL.

V is TRBV2 and J is TRBJ2-2; 9 bases are shared with TRBD1. Looked up from germline, CDR1 is SNHLY and CDR2 is FYNNEI. Trimming cost V 8 bases and J 0 bases; bases outside gene matches: 7. CDR3 length: 16 residues. The CDR3 bases are TGTGCCAGCCGGACAGGGGCCTTCGCGAACACCGGGGAGCTGTTTTTT. This translates into CASRTGAFANTGELFF.

The chain couples TRBV7-9 to TRBJ1-5, with TRBD1 matching 7 bases. The CDR3 has 14 residues. V shed 5 bases, J shed 6 bases, and the junction held 7 bases outside the gene matches. Germline loops: CDR1 SEHNR, CDR2 FQNEAQ (reference sequence). CDR3 loop: CASSPTGISQPQHF. In nucleotides, the CDR3 is TGTGCCAGCAGCCCGACAGGGATAAGTCAGCCCCAGCATTTT.

The rearrangement uses TRBV27 and TRBJ2-1; 9 bases fit TRBD1. The length of the CDR3 is 14 residues. Germline loops: CDR1 MNHEY, CDR2 SMNVEV (reference sequence). V lost 6 bases and J lost 5; bases outside the gene matches: 5. CDR3 in DNA: TGTGCCAGCAGCCAATGGACAGGGGACAATGAGCAGTTCTTC. Amino acids: CASSQWTGDNEQFF.

The genes are TRBV4-2 and TRBJ1-4; the D gene is possibly TRBD1 (5 bases). There are 15 residues in the CDR3. The germline gives CDR1 LGHNA, CDR2 YNFKEQ. Between the trimmed V and J ends, which lost 4 bases and 8 bases, there was a span of 17 bases. The CDR3, as DNA: TGTGCCAGCAGCCTGACAGCCGCGGAGGGGGAAAAACTGTTTTTT. It yields the protein CASSLTAAEGEKLFF.

This clone was recorded only once. The rearrangement links TRBV5-1 to TRBJ2-7; 10 nucleotides agree with TRBD2. Germline V gene lookup returns CDR1 SGHRS and CDR2 YFSETQ. V lost 0 bases to trimming and J lost 7 bases; unmatched junction nucleotides: 10. The CDR3 has 16 residues. CDR3 protein: CASSLDPAGGPGEQYF. Written as DNA, the CDR3 is TGCGCCAGCAGCTTGGATCCAGCGGGAGGGCCGGGGGAGCAGTACTTC.

The V call is TRBV5-1, the J call TRBJ1-2, with TRBD1 identical over 10 bases. CDR3 size: 15 residues. The germline gives CDR1 SGHRS, CDR2 YFSETQ. With 3 bases clipped from V and 5 bases from J, the junction kept 7 bases outside the gene matches. CDR3 DNA sequence: TGCGCCAGCAGCTCTGGGACAGGGGTTGGGTATGGCTACACCTTC. Amino acids: CASSSGTGVGYGYTF.